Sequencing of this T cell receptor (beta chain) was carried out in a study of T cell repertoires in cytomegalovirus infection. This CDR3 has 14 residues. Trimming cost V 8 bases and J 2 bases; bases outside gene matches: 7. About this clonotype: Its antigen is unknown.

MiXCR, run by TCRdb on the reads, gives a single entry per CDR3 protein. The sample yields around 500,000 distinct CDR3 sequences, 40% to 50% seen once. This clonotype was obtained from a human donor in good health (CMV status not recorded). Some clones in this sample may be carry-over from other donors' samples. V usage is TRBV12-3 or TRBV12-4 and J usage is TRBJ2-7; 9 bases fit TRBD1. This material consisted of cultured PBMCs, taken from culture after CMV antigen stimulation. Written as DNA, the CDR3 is TGTGCCAGCGCCTGGGGGACAGGGCCCTACGAGCAGTACTTC. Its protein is CASAWGTGPYEQYF.